This TCR beta chain was identified during a study of T cell repertoires in cytomegalovirus infection. Regarding the study as a whole: The response measured ex vivo was dominated by TCR beta clonotypes (HLA-C-restricted and CMV-specific).

TCRdb re-derived calls from the reads in MiXCR, one entry per CDR3 protein. Among 140,000 to 150,000 distinct CDR3 sequences listed, 30% to 40% were seen once. Per the germline V gene, CDR1 is SGHVS and CDR2 is FNYEAQ. The V end was cut by 0 bases, the J end by 4 bases, with 12 bases between. The CDR3 is 15 amino acids. Points on this clonotype: The antigen remains undetermined.

This receptor was taken from a human donor in good health (CMV status not recorded). Some clones in this sample may be carry-over from other donors' samples. The rearrangement uses TRBV7-6 and TRBJ2-5; maybe TRBD1 (5 bases). The source material was CD8+ T cells from cultured PBMCs, sampled from culture after CMV antigen stimulation. DNA for the CDR3: TGTGCCAGCAGCTTAGCCTCAGGGTCCGGAGAGACCCAGTACTTC. This translates into CASSLASGSGETQYF.